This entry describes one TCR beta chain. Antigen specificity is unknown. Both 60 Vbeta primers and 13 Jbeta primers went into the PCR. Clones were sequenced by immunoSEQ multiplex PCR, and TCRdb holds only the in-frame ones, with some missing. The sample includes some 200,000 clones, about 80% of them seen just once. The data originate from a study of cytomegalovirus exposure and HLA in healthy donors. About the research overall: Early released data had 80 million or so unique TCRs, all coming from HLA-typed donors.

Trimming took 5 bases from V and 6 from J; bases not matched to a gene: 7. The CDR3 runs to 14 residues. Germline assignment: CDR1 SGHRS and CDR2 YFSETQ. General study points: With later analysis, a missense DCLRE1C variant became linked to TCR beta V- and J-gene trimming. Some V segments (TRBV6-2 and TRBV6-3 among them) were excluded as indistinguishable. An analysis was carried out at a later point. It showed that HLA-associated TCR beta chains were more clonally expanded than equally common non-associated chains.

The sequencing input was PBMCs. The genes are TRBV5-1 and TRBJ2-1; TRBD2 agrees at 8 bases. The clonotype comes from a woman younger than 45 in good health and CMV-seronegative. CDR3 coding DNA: TGCGCCAGCAGTCAGCGGGAGCCCCTCAATGAGCAGTTCTTC. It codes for CASSQREPLNEQFF.